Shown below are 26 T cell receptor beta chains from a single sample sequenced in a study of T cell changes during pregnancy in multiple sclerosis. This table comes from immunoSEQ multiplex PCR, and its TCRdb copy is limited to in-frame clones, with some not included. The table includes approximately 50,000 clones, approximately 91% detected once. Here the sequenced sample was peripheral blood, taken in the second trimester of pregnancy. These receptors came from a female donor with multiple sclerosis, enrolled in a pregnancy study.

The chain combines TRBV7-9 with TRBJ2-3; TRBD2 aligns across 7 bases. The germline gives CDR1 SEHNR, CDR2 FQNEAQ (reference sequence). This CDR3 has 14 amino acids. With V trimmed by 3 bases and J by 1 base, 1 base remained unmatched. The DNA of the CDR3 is TGTGCCAGCAGCTTTGGGGGGGGCACAGATACGCAGTATTTT. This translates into CASSFGGGTDTQYF.

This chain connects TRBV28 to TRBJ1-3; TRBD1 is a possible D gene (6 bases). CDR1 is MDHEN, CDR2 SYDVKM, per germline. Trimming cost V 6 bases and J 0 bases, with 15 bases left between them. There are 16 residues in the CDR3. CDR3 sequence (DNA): TGTGCCAGCAGATCGGCAGGGGCCTACTCTGGAAACACCATATATTTT. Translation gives CASRSAGAYSGNTIYF. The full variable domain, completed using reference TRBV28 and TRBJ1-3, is DVKVTQSSRYLVKRTGEKVFLECVQDMDHENMFWYRQDPGLGLRLIYFSYDVKMKEKGDIPEGYSVSREKKERFSLILESASTNQTSMYLCASRSAGAYSGNTIYFGEGSWLTVV.

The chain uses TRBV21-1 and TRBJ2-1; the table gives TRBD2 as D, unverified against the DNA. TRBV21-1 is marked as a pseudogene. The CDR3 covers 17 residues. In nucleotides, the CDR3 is TGTGCCAGCAGCAAAGCCCAAGATCGGAGCTCCTACAATGAGCAGTTCTTC. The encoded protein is CASSKAQDRSSYNEQFF.

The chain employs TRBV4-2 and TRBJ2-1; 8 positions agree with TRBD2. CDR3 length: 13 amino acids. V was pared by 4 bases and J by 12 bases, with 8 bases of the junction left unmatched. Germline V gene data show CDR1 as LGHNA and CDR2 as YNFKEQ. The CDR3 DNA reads TGTGCCAGCAGCCGTACCCGGGGGGGCGGGCAGTTCTTC. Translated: CASSRTRGGGQFF.

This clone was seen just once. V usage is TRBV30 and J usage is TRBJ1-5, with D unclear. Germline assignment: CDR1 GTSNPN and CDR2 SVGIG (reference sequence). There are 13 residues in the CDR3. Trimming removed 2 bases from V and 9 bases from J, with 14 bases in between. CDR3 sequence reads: CAWSLTSDGPQHF. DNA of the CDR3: TGTGCCTGGAGTCTGACTAGCGACGGGCCCCAGCATTTT.

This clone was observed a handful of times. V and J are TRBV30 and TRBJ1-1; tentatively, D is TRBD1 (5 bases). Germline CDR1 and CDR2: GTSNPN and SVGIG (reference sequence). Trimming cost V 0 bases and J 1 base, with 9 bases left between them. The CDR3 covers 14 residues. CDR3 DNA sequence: TGTGCCTGGAGTGTATACAGGCGGAACACTGAAGCTTTCTTT. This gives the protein CAWSVYRRNTEAFF. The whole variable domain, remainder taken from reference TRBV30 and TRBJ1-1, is SQTIHQWPATLVQPVGSPLSLECTVEGTSNPNLYWYRQAAGRGLQLLFYSVGIGQISSEVPQNLSASRPQDRQFILSSKKLLLSDSGFYLCAWSVYRRNTEAFFGQGTRLTVV.

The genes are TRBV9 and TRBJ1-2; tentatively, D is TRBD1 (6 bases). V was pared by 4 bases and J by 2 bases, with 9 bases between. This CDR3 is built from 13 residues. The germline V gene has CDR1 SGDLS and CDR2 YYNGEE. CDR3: CASSSGQNYGYTF. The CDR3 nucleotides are TGTGCCAGCAGCTCGGGACAAAACTATGGCTACACCTTC.

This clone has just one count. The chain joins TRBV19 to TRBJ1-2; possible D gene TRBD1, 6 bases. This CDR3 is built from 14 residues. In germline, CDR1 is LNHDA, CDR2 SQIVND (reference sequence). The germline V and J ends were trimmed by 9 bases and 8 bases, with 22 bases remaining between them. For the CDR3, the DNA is TGTGCCAGCTACGAGCGGGGGCTTGTAGGAGGCTACACCTTC. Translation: CASYERGLVGGYTF.

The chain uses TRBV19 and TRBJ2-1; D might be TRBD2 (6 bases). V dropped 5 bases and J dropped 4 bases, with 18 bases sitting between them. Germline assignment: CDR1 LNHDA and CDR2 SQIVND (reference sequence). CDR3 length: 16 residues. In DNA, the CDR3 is TGTGCCAGTAGTTCGCCCCCAGCGGGTAGGTACAATGAGCAGTTCTTC. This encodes CASSSPPAGRYNEQFF.

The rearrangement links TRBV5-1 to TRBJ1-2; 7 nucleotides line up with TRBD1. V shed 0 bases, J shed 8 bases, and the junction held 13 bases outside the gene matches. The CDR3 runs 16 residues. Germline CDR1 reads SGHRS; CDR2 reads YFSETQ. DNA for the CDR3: TGCGCCAGCAGCTTGGGCATTGGACAGGCTGGTGGAGGCTACACCTTC. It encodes CASSLGIGQAGGGYTF.

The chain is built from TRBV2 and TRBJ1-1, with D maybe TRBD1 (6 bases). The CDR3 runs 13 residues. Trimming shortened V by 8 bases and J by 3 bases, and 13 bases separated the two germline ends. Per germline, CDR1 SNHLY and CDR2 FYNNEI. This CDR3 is CASGPQGYTEAFF. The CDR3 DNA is TGTGCCAGCGGACCACAGGGCTACACTGAAGCTTTCTTT.

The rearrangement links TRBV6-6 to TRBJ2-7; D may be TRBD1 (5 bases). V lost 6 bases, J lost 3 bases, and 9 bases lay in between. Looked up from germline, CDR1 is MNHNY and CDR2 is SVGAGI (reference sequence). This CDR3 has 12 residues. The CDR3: CASRAQGYEQYF. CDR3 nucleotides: TGTGCCAGCAGGGCCCAGGGCTACGAGCAGTACTTC.

This chain's CDR3 is CASSLGYSGGAPFF. The CDR3 DNA follows: TGTGCCAGCAGCTTAGGATATAGCGGGGGGGCCCCGTTCTTC. V usage is TRBV7-2 and J usage is TRBJ2-1, with 11 nucleotides matching TRBD2. This CDR3 spans 14 amino acids. V dropped 1 base and J dropped 15; count of bases not matched to a gene: 8. The germline CDR1 and CDR2 sequences are SGHTA and FQGNSA. Combining the CDR3 with reference TRBV7-2 and TRBJ2-1 gives the whole variable domain GAGVSQSPSNKVTEKGKDVELRCDPISGHTALYWYRQSLGQGLEFLIYFQGNSAPDKSGLPSDRFSAERTGGSVSTLTIQRTQQEDSAVYLCASSLGYSGGAPFFGPGTRLTVL.

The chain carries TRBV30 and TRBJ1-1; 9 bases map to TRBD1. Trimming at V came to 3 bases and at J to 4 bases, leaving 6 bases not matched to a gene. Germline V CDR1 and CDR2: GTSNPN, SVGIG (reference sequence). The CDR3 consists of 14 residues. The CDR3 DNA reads TGTGCCTGGAGGACGACAGGGGGAGTCACTGAAGCTTTCTTT. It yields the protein CAWRTTGGVTEAFF. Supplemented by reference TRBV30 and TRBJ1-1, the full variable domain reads SQTIHQWPATLVQPVGSPLSLECTVEGTSNPNLYWYRQAAGRGLQLLFYSVGIGQISSEVPQNLSASRPQDRQFILSSKKLLLSDSGFYLCAWRTTGGVTEAFFGQGTRLTVV.

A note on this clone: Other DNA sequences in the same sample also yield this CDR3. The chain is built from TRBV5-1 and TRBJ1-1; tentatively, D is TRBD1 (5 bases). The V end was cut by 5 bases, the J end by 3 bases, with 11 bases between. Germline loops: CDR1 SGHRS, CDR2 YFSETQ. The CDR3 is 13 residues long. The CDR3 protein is CASRTGGDTEAFF. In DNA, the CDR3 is TGCGCCAGCAGAACAGGAGGGGACACTGAAGCTTTCTTT.

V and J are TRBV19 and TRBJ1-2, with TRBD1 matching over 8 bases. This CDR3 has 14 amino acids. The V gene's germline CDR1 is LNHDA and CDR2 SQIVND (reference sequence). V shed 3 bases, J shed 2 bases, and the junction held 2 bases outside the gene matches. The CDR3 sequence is CASSIRGLNYGYTF. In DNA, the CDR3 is TGTGCCAGTAGTATCAGGGGGCTGAACTATGGCTACACCTTC.

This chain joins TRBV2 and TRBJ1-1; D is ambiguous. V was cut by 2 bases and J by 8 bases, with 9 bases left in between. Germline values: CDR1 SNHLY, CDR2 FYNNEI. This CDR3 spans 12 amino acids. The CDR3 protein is CASSERVNEAFF. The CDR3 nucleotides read TGTGCCAGCAGTGAAAGAGTCAACGAAGCTTTCTTT.

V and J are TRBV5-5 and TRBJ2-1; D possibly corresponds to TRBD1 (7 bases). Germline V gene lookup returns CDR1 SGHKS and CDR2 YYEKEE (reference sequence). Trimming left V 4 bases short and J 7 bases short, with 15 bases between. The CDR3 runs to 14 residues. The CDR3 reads CASSATTGRNEQFF. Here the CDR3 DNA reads TGTGCCAGCAGCGCCACGACAGGGAGGAATGAGCAGTTCTTC.

DNA for the CDR3: TGTGCCAGTAGTATAGGTTCCGGGACAGGGCGGACTGAAGCTTTCTTT. Its protein is CASSIGSGTGRTEAFF. This sequence joins TRBV19 and TRBJ1-1; TRBD1 aligns across 9 bases. Trimming at V came to 1 base and at J to 5 bases, leaving 8 bases not matched to a gene. The CDR3 spans 16 residues. CDR1 is LNHDA, CDR2 SQIVND, per germline (reference sequence).

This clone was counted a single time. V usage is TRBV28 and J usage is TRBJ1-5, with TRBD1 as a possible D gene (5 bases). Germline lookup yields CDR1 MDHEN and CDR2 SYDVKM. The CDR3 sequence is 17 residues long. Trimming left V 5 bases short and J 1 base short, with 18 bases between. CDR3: CASSDPRGDLSNQPQHF. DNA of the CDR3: TGTGCCAGCAGTGACCCGCGGGGGGATCTCAGCAATCAGCCCCAGCATTTT.

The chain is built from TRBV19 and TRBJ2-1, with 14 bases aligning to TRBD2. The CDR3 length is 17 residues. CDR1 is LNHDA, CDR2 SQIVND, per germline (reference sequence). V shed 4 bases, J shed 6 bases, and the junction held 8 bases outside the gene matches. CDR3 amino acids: CASSSPPGLAGGNEQFF. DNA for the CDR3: TGTGCCAGTAGTAGTCCCCCCGGACTAGCGGGGGGCAATGAGCAGTTCTTC.

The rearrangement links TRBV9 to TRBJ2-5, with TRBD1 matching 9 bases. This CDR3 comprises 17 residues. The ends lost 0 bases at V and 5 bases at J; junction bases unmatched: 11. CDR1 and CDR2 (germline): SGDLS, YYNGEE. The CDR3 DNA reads TGTGCCAGCAGCGTAGGTGTAGTGACAGGGGGACGGGAGACCCAGTACTTC. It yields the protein CASSVGVVTGGRETQYF.

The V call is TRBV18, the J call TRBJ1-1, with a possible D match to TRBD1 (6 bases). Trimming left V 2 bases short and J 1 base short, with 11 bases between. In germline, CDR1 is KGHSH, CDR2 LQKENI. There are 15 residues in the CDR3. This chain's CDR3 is CASSPTRGPNTEAFF. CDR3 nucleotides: TGTGCCAGCTCACCAACCAGGGGACCGAACACTGAAGCTTTCTTT.

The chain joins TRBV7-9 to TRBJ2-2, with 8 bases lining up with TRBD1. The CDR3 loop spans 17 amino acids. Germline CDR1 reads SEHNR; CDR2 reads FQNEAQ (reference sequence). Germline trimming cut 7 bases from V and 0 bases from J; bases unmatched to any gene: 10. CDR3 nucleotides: TGTGCCAGCACTCACCCAGGGACAGGTTCGAACACCGGGGAGCTGTTTTTT. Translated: CASTHPGTGSNTGELFF.

CDR3 nucleotide sequence: TGTGCCAGAAGCTTAAACAGTACTGAAGCTTTCTTT. Amino acid sequence: CARSLNSTEAFF. The J gene is TRBJ1-1, the V gene TRBV7-5; TRBD1 is the table's D call and was not checked against the DNA. TRBV7-5 is labeled a pseudogene. The CDR3 covers 12 residues.

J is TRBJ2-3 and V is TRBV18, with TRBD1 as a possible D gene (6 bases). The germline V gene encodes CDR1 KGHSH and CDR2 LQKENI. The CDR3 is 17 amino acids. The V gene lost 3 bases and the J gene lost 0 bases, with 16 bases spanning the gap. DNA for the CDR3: TGTGCCAGCTCACCTTGGGGTGTGGGGGCTAGCACAGATACGCAGTATTTT. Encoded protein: CASSPWGVGASTDTQYF.